The 5 T cell receptor beta chains below come from one sample, sequenced in a study of OX40 agonist ivuxolimab in advanced cancers. The data were produced by immunoSEQ multiplex PCR, yet TCRdb's version contains in-frame clones alone and is incomplete. This sample has 70,000 to 85,000 clones, with roughly nine tenths found just once. Specimen: CD4+ or CD8+ T cells sorted from blood, collected in a trial of the OX40 agonist ivuxolimab. Source of these receptors: an adult with an advanced solid tumor such as melanoma, head and neck, liver or kidney cancer.

The V and J genes are TRBV15 and TRBJ2-1; 8 bases map to TRBD2. The junction had 16 bases not matched to a gene; V was cut back by 3 bases and J by 6 bases. Per germline, CDR1 LNHNV and CDR2 YYDKDF (reference sequence). The CDR3 runs 18 residues. The CDR3 sequence: CATSRERADGTRRNEQFF. The CDR3 nucleotides are TGTGCCACCAGCAGGGAGAGGGCCGACGGGACTAGACGCAATGAGCAGTTCTTC.

The sample holds one count of this clone. The chain couples TRBV2 to TRBJ2-7, with a tentative D call TRBD1 (5 bases). Germline V CDR1 and CDR2: SNHLY, FYNNEI. CDR3 length: 14 residues. The V end was cut by 1 base, the J end by 3 bases, with 10 bases between. The CDR3 DNA reads TGTGCCAGCAGTGAAGGTAGACAGCTCTACGAGCAGTACTTC. Encoded protein: CASSEGRQLYEQYF.

The rearrangement joins TRBV5-1 to TRBJ2-1; maybe TRBD1 (5 bases). This CDR3 has 14 amino acids. Looked up from germline, CDR1 is SGHRS and CDR2 is YFSETQ. Trimming removed 4 bases from V and 4 bases from J, with 12 bases in between. The CDR3 nucleotides read TGCGCCAGCAGCCAGATTAGGGGTTACAATGAGCAGTTCTTC. This encodes CASSQIRGYNEQFF.

V is TRBV27 and J is TRBJ2-3; the D gene is possibly TRBD2 (6 bases). Germline V gene sequence: CDR1 MNHEY, CDR2 SMNVEV (reference sequence). V was shortened by 3 bases and J by 7 bases, with 11 bases between the two germline ends. The CDR3 totals 13 residues. The CDR3 DNA reads as TGTGCCAGCAGTTTTCGGGGGTCGAATACGCAGTATTTT. It translates to CASSFRGSNTQYF.

This rearrangement joins TRBV20-1 to TRBJ1-1, with no clear D. The CDR3 is made up of 11 amino acids. The germline V and J ends were trimmed by 6 bases and 5 bases, with 10 bases remaining between them. Germline V lookup: CDR1 DFQATT, CDR2 SNEGSKA (reference sequence). The chain's CDR3 is CSASRGTEAFF. The CDR3 nucleotides are TGCAGTGCCAGTAGAGGAACTGAAGCTTTCTTT.